Below, 29 T cell receptor beta chains from the same sample are listed, as sequenced in a study of cytomegalovirus exposure and HLA in healthy donors. The PCR made use of 60 Vbeta and 13 Jbeta primers. This table comes from immunoSEQ multiplex PCR, and its TCRdb copy is limited to in-frame clones, with some not included. The sample lists tens of thousands of clones; around 78% were seen once. Material for sequencing was PBMCs. All receptors derive from a man aged 40-49 years in good health and CMV-seronegative.

J is TRBJ2-7 and V is TRBV18; 9 positions match TRBD2. Per germline, CDR1 KGHSH and CDR2 LQKENI. CDR3 length equals 15 residues. V trimming: 5 bases; J trimming: 0 bases; junction bases outside the gene matches: 5. The CDR3 spells CASSSSSGASYEQYF. In DNA form, the CDR3 reads TGTGCCAGCTCATCATCTAGCGGGGCCTCCTACGAGCAGTACTTC. The entire variable domain, with the rest obtained from reference TRBV18 and TRBJ2-7, is as follows: NAGVMQNPRHLVRRRGQEARLRCSPMKGHSHVYWYRQLPEEGLKFMVYLQKENIIDESGMPKERFSAEFPKEGPSILRIQQVVRGDSAAYFCASSSSSGASYEQYFGPGTRLTVT.

The CDR3 coding sequence is TGTGCCAGCAGCTTGGTCGGACAGGGGGAGCCAGATACGCAGTATTTT. This sequence encodes CASSLVGQGEPDTQYF. The V call is TRBV5-6, the J call TRBJ2-3; 10 bases agree with TRBD1. Germline values: CDR1 SGHDT, CDR2 YYEEEE. J gave up 4 bases and V 0 bases, and 5 bases lay outside the gene matches. The CDR3 extends over 16 amino acids.

The V call is TRBV21-1, the J call TRBJ1-5; TRBD1, as called in the table, went unchecked against the DNA. TRBV21-1 is tagged as a pseudogene. There are 15 residues in the CDR3. CDR3 nucleotide sequence: TGTGCCAGCAGCAATGGACCCCAGGGGGATCAGCCCCAGCATTTT. Translating gives CASSNGPQGDQPQHF.

This chain uses TRBV11-2 with TRBJ2-3, with 13 bases fitting TRBD2. J lost 2 bases, V lost 1 base, and 6 bases had no gene match. CDR3 size: 18 residues. Per the germline V gene, CDR1 is SGHAT and CDR2 is FQNNGV. CDR3 nucleotide sequence: TGTGCCAGCAGCTTAGGGACTAGCGGGAGTCTCTCCACAGATACGCAGTATTTT. Translation: CASSLGTSGSLSTDTQYF.

V gene TRBV10-3 combines with J gene TRBJ2-1; 14 positions match TRBD2. Trimming took 7 bases from V and 9 from J; bases not matched to a gene: 8. This CDR3 contains 15 residues. Germline lookup yields CDR1 ENHRY and CDR2 SYGVKD. As DNA, the CDR3 is TGTGCCATCACCCGACTAGCGGGGGGGCGTGGTGAGCAGTTCTTC. Translated, it gives CAITRLAGGRGEQFF.

V is TRBV27 and J is TRBJ2-5; TRBD2 matches at 11 bases. V was clipped by 6 bases and J by 1 base; unmatched bases: 7. The CDR3 has 16 residues. Per the germline V gene, CDR1 is MNHEY and CDR2 is SMNVEV (reference sequence). The CDR3 is CASRAGTSGIQETQYF. The CDR3 nucleotides read TGTGCCAGCAGGGCCGGGACTAGCGGAATCCAAGAGACCCAGTACTTC.

The rearrangement joins TRBV14 to TRBJ1-5, with D unclear. This CDR3 contains 15 residues. Deletions cut 1 base from V and 7 bases from J, with 14 bases between. Germline CDR1 and CDR2: SGHDN and FVKESK. The CDR3 DNA follows: TGTGCCAGCAGCCAAGGCGAGGGAGGAGGGCAGCCCCAGCATTTT. It codes for CASSQGEGGGQPQHF.

The chain recombines TRBV7-6 with TRBJ1-2, with a possible D match to TRBD1 (6 bases). With 2 bases removed from V and 4 bases from J, the gap between germline ends came to 17 bases. The CDR3 length is 16 residues. Germline V lookup: CDR1 SGHVS, CDR2 FNYEAQ. The CDR3 loop reads CASSLSGGDRFYGYTF. The CDR3 coding sequence is TGTGCCAGCAGCTTAAGCGGGGGCGACAGATTCTATGGCTACACCTTC.

The chain employs TRBV2 and TRBJ2-7; 7 nucleotides line up with TRBD1. Germline CDR1 is SNHLY and CDR2 is FYNNEI. The V segment lost 6 bases and the J segment 7 bases; nucleotides outside the gene matches: 3. The CDR3 has 11 amino acids. The CDR3 DNA follows: TGTGCCAGCAGCCAACAGGGGGAGCAGTACTTC. Encoded protein: CASSQQGEQYF. The full variable domain, completed using reference TRBV2 and TRBJ2-7, is EPEVTQTPSHQVTQMGQEVILRCVPISNHLYFYWYRQILGQKVEFLVSFYNNEISEKSEIFDDQFSVERPDGSNFTLKIRSTKLEDSAMYFCASSQQGEQYFGPGTRLTVT.

CDR3 coding DNA: TGTGCCAGCTCACCACCTGCGGAAACCTACGAGCAGTACTTC. It yields the protein CASSPPAETYEQYF. The chain combines TRBV18 with TRBJ2-7; no firm D call. CDR1 KGHSH and CDR2 LQKENI come from the germline V gene. The CDR3 totals 14 residues. With 0 bases removed from V and 2 bases from J, the gap between germline ends came to 8 bases.

CDR3 amino acids: CASGRRVRETQYF. For the CDR3, the DNA is TGTGCCTCCGGTCGGAGGGTAAGAGAGACCCAGTACTTC. The chain recombines TRBV7-3 with TRBJ2-5, with D possibly TRBD2 on 6 matching bases. Germline lookup yields CDR1 SGHTA and CDR2 FQGTGA. The CDR3 extends over 13 amino acids. Trimming shortened V by 11 bases and J by 4 bases, and 17 bases separated the two germline ends. Full variable domain (outside the CDR3, taken from reference TRBV7-3 and TRBJ2-5): GAGVSQTPSNKVTEKGKYVELRCDPISGHTALYWYRQSLGQGPEFLIYFQGTGAADDSGLPNDRFFAVRPEGSVSTLKIQRTERGDSAVYLCASGRRVRETQYFGPGTRLLVL.

The chain employs TRBV10-3 and TRBJ1-2; 8 bases align to TRBD1. This CDR3 is 15 amino acids long. V shed 5 bases, J shed 0 bases, and the junction held 5 bases outside the gene matches. Germline CDR1 ENHRY, CDR2 SYGVKD. The CDR3 loop is CAISPTGGPNYGYTF. CDR3 DNA sequence: TGTGCCATCAGTCCTACAGGGGGGCCTAACTATGGCTACACCTTC.

The chain combines TRBV5-4 with TRBJ1-2; D ambiguous. The germline V and J ends were trimmed by 6 bases and 7 bases, with 13 bases remaining between them. The CDR3 is 12 amino acids. Germline CDR1 and CDR2: SGHNT and YYREEE (reference sequence). The CDR3 nucleotides are TGTGCCAGCACGCGGCCCCTGGGTGGCTACACCTTC. It yields the protein CASTRPLGGYTF.

The chain joins TRBV6-4 to TRBJ2-3; 10 bases are shared with TRBD2. V was clipped by 5 bases and J by 0 bases; unmatched bases: 2. CDR1 MRHNA and CDR2 SNTAGT come from the germline V gene. This CDR3 spans 15 amino acids. The CDR3, as DNA: TGTGCCAGCAGTCCTAGCGGGGGTAGCACAGATACGCAGTATTTT. Translating gives CASSPSGGSTDTQYF.

The V gene is TRBV5-4, the J gene TRBJ2-3, with TRBD2 matching 9 bases. In germline, CDR1 is SGHNT, CDR2 YYREEE (reference sequence). CDR3 length equals 14 residues. The V segment lost 3 bases and the J segment 4 bases; nucleotides outside the gene matches: 3. The CDR3 region is CASSSGLAPDTQYF. As DNA, the CDR3 is TGTGCCAGCAGCTCGGGACTAGCCCCAGATACGCAGTATTTT.

The rearrangement joins TRBV4-2 to TRBJ2-3; 9 bases match TRBD2. V was pared by 0 bases and J by 2 bases, with 12 bases of the junction left unmatched. Germline values: CDR1 LGHNA, CDR2 YNFKEQ. The CDR3 contains 19 residues. The CDR3 sequence is CASSQDVGSGSGTTDTQYF. CDR3 sequence (DNA): TGTGCCAGCAGCCAAGATGTCGGTAGCGGGAGCGGAACCACAGATACGCAGTATTTT.

This chain connects TRBV9 to TRBJ2-1; 8 nucleotides line up with TRBD2. CDR3 size: 16 residues. The trim removed 0 bases at V and 4 bases at J, leaving 6 bases unmatched. Germline lookup yields CDR1 SGDLS and CDR2 YYNGEE. The CDR3 nucleotides are TGTGCCAGCAGCGTAGTTGGCGGGGGGTTGTACAATGAGCAGTTCTTC. Its translation is CASSVVGGGLYNEQFF. Variable domain in full (rest from reference TRBV9 and TRBJ2-1): DSGVTQTPKHLITATGQRVTLRCSPRSGDLSVYWYQQSLDQGLQFLIQYYNGEERAKGNILERFSAQQFPDLHSELNLSSLELGDSALYFCASSVVGGGLYNEQFFGPGTRLTVL.

The CDR3 protein is CASSGSAVVSQEQYF. The DNA for the CDR3 is TGTGCCAGCAGTGGTTCAGCGGTGGTTTCGCAAGAGCAGTACTTC. V usage is TRBV2 and J usage is TRBJ2-7; D perhaps matches TRBD2 (5 bases). Germline V lookup: CDR1 SNHLY, CDR2 FYNNEI. V lost 4 bases and J lost 7, with 20 bases in between. The CDR3 length is 15 residues. Full variable domain (remainder filled in from reference TRBV2 and TRBJ2-7): EPEVTQTPSHQVTQMGQEVILRCVPISNHLYFYWYRQILGQKVEFLVSFYNNEISEKSEIFDDQFSVERPDGSNFTLKIRSTKLEDSAMYFCASSGSAVVSQEQYFGPGTRLTVT.

There are a few counts of this clone. CDR3 sequence: CASSWGLPGEQFF. Here the CDR3 DNA reads TGTGCCAGCAGTTGGGGACTGCCGGGGGAGCAGTTCTTC. The rearrangement links TRBV27 to TRBJ2-1; a weak D match, TRBD2 (6 bases). The V gene lost 4 bases and the J gene lost 10 bases, with 14 bases spanning the gap. CDR1 is MNHEY and CDR2 is SMNVEV in the germline V gene (reference sequence). The CDR3 runs to 13 residues.

This chain joins TRBV4-1 and TRBJ2-4; 16 positions agree with TRBD2. The CDR3 sequence is 16 residues long. CDR1 and CDR2 from the germline V gene are MGHRA and YSYEKL. Germline trimming cut 0 bases from V and 7 bases from J; bases unmatched to any gene: 0. This CDR3 reads CASSQEGLAGGNIQYF. CDR3 bases: TGCGCCAGCAGCCAAGAGGGACTAGCGGGAGGGAACATTCAGTACTTC.

Here the CDR3 DNA reads TGTGCCAGTAGTATCCTCTTCAGGGGGCTTGAGCCCCAGCATTTT. It codes for CASSILFRGLEPQHF. V gene TRBV19 combines with J gene TRBJ1-5; 8 bases line up with TRBD1. Per germline, CDR1 LNHDA and CDR2 SQIVND (reference sequence). CDR3 length equals 15 residues. Trimming at V came to 3 bases and at J to 8 bases, leaving 9 bases not matched to a gene. Looking up the rest from reference TRBV19 and TRBJ1-5 gives the full variable domain: DGGITQSPKYLFRKEGQNVTLSCEQNLNHDAMYWYRQDPGQGLRLIYYSQIVNDFQKGDIAEGYSVSREKKESFPLTVTSAQKNPTAFYLCASSILFRGLEPQHFGDGTRLSIL.

This clone was seen only once. The chain uses TRBV4-2 and TRBJ2-5; D is perhaps TRBD1 (5 bases). Germline V gene data show CDR1 as LGHNA and CDR2 as YNFKEQ. Trimming took off 0 bases at V and 6 bases at J, with 17 bases between the two ends. The CDR3 sequence is 16 residues long. The CDR3 loop reads CASSQEDWQGMKTQYF. The CDR3 DNA reads TGTGCCAGCAGCCAAGAAGATTGGCAGGGTATGAAGACCCAGTACTTC.

J is TRBJ1-5 and V is TRBV18, with TRBD1 matching over 8 bases. V lost 2 bases to trimming and J lost 4 bases; unmatched junction nucleotides: 7. The CDR3 is 16 amino acids. Germline CDR1 and CDR2: KGHSH and LQKENI. CDR3: CASSPEGTGTNQPQHF. The CDR3 nucleotides read TGTGCCAGCTCACCAGAAGGGACAGGCACGAATCAGCCCCAGCATTTT.

The rearrangement joins TRBV18 to TRBJ1-1, with 9 bases aligning to TRBD1. V shed 6 bases and J 7 bases; nucleotides not matched to a gene: 9. The CDR3 sequence is 14 residues long. From germline, CDR1 is KGHSH and CDR2 LQKENI. The CDR3 here is CASSTGTGIGEAFF. The CDR3 region has the DNA TGTGCCAGCTCGACCGGGACAGGGATTGGTGAAGCTTTCTTT.

This clone came up a few times. This chain links TRBV4-1 with TRBJ1-1, with TRBD1 identical over 7 bases. In germline, CDR1 is MGHRA, CDR2 YSYEKL. The CDR3 sequence is 17 residues long. Trimming at V came to 0 bases and at J to 1 base, leaving 8 bases not matched to a gene. The CDR3: CASSQDSRGQGNTEAFF. CDR3 coding DNA: TGCGCCAGCAGCCAAGATTCGAGGGGGCAAGGGAACACTGAAGCTTTCTTT.

V usage is TRBV5-4 and J usage is TRBJ2-3, with D unresolved. With 3 bases removed from V and 6 bases from J, the gap between germline ends came to 14 bases. Germline CDR1 SGHNT, CDR2 YYREEE (reference sequence). The CDR3 contains 14 residues. CDR3 nucleotide sequence: TGTGCCAGCAGCTCGCGTGGGCCCCCCGATACGCAGTATTTT. Translating it yields CASSSRGPPDTQYF.

The chain combines TRBV15 with TRBJ1-6; TRBD1 matches 10 bases. The V gene's germline CDR1 is LNHNV and CDR2 YYDKDF (reference sequence). The CDR3 length is 14 residues. Trimming removed 5 bases from V and 8 bases from J; junction bases left unmatched: 3. The CDR3 sequence is CATSRGQGDSPLHF. CDR3 sequence (DNA): TGTGCCACCAGCCGTGGACAGGGGGATTCACCCCTCCACTTT.

Turning to this clone: Additional DNA sequences in this sample encode the identical CDR3. The gene calls are TRBV6-1 and TRBJ2-5; D is perhaps TRBD1 (7 bases). V shed 2 bases and J shed 4 bases, with 14 bases lying between them. CDR3 length: 15 residues. Germline V gene lookup returns CDR1 MNHNS and CDR2 SASEGT. For the CDR3, the DNA is TGTGCCAGCAGTGAACTAGCGAGGGGGCCAGAGACCCAGTACTTC. Encoded protein: CASSELARGPETQYF.

The V call is TRBV14, the J call TRBJ2-7, with TRBD2 identical over 11 bases. The CDR3 has 17 residues. Unmatched junction bases numbered 16, after V lost 6 bases and J lost 6 bases. Germline V gene data show CDR1 as SGHDN and CDR2 as FVKESK. This CDR3 reads CASSTTRTSGSRPEQYF. In nucleotides, the CDR3 is TGTGCCAGCAGTACTACCAGGACTAGCGGGTCCCGCCCCGAGCAGTACTTC.